This T cell receptor (beta chain) was identified in a study of blood T cell repertoires in COVID-19. Study background: Spain, Italy and the United States supplied samples that represented acute and convalescent COVID-19. Sources were T cells, B-cell-depleted T cells, or PBMCs; the material itself was cDNA or gDNA.

In the original analysis: Reference gene primer amplification gave estimated nucleated cell counts. Generated by immunoSEQ multiplex PCR, the TCRdb table keeps only in-frame clones and is missing some. The V and J calls and clone size are taken from that table; D and trimming were inferred from the DNA. This sample has about 100,000 clones, with approximately 90% found just once. This CDR3 comprises 17 residues. With V trimmed by 0 bases and J by 2 bases, 8 bases remained unmatched. The germline V gene has CDR1 SNHLY and CDR2 FYNNEI. Sequencing was performed on peripheral blood. The chain recombines TRBV2 with TRBJ2-5, with 8 bases identical to TRBD2. This receptor was taken from a man aged 45 to 65 with active COVID-19. Written as DNA, the CDR3 is TGTGCCAGCAGTGAAGCCGGGGGCGGGGGGCGACAAGAGACCCAGTACTTC. This codes for CASSEAGGGGRQETQYF.